This T cell receptor (beta chain) was found in a study of Graves' ophthalmopathy and Graves' hyperthyroidism (dated by TCRdb to the late 2010s). Looking at the study overall: Peripheral blood was collected at initial diagnosis, before any treatment. TCR beta repertoire signatures were used to distinguish Graves' ophthalmopathy from Graves' hyperthyroidism and to predict progression to ophthalmopathy. In total, some 140 blood samples were TCR-sequenced: some 40 ophthalmopathy, some 72 hyperthyroidism and about 17 hyperthyroidism-to-ophthalmopathy patients. To explore V-J signatures that separate ophthalmopathy from hyperthyroidism, a discovery set of about a hundred patients was enrolled, consisting of 43 with ophthalmopathy and roughly 60 with stable hyperthyroidism. An independent validation cohort was composed of roughly 19 hyperthyroidism patients and around 16 patients who later progressed from hyperthyroidism to ophthalmopathy. T-cell repertoires of thyroid tissue and blood were compared in about six hyperthyroidism patients. Following sampling, methimazole starting at 30 mg daily was administered to hyperthyroidism patients, and high-dose intravenous methylprednisolone was administered to ophthalmopathy patients. The 90 to 100 discovery patients were randomly split 7:3 into training and test sets.

For repertoire sequencing, the TCR beta CDR3 regions were amplified from RNA transcripts. HTBI primers and the Qiagen OneStep RT-PCR kit were used in a first-round RT-PCR, which was followed by a second-round multiplex PCR, size selection and purification. Sequencing of the libraries was carried out on an Illumina HiSeq2000 in paired-end mode with 100 bp reads. From the authors' description of their analysis: Reads were processed with SOAPnuke, discarding reads with adapters, uncalled bases, mean Phred below 15, or no exact constant-primer or identifier match. COPE v1.2.5 was used to merge the high-quality paired reads. Clonotypes were defined as unique nucleotide sequences and were aligned to IMGT TRB V, D and J references using MiTCR v1.1. Analysis was restricted to V-J combinations with a frequency above 0.0001, which covered approximately 99% of repertoires. A TCR clonal expansion and chaos score per V-J combination was defined as the ratio of F50 clonal expansion to chaos observed in the TCRdist matrix. Features were reduced by Welch's t-statistics and random forest to over 10 V-J combinations, which fed a naive Bayes classifier. The Morisita-Horn index was used to measure how similar the thyroid and blood repertoires were. In-frame beta chains were kept once TCRdb had trimmed the public reads at Q25 with fastp and called clones with MiXCR. Every CDR3 protein is listed once, alongside the most common genes and DNA of its rows. Clone size and V and J calls follow TCRdb, not the original study. The sample yields approximately 150,000 distinct CDR3 sequences; just under 40% were counted once. Approximately 8.9% of the sample belongs to the ten largest clones.

Patients with ophthalmopathy had moderately to severely active disease, with a Clinical Activity Score of 3 or more, a NOSPECS grade of 4 or more, and a disease duration of less than 3 months. Patients were excluded if they had other autoimmune diseases, uncontrolled infections, pregnancy or lactation. Clinical symptoms, serum thyroxine, TRAb, thyroid ultrasound and orbital computed tomography were used for diagnosis. Ficoll-Paque density gradient centrifugation was used to isolate PBMCs from 10 ml of fresh peripheral blood. Trizol reagent was used to extract the total RNA, and its quality was then checked on an Agilent 2100 Bioanalyzer. This clonotype has a count of ten or more. Its antigen is not yet known. The input lacks base qualities; no much larger clone sits a single base away. V and J are truncated by 0 bases and 1 base respectively, leaving an intervening sequence of 9 bases. The CDR3 contains 15 residues, cysteine and phenylalanine counted. The read is trimmed to its CDR3 DNA, 45 bases read in frame from base 1. For CDR1 and CDR2, the germline V gene lists MNHEY and SVGEGT.

What the authors observed across the whole study: Most expanded thyroid clonotypes with a frequency above 0.001 also appeared in blood, which suggests that blood repertoires may reflect the immune response in the thyroid. No statistical method was used to set the sample size in advance, and the investigators knew which group each participant was assigned to. In cross-validation, the 13-signature model distinguished ophthalmopathy from stable hyperthyroidism with approximately 88% sensitivity and around 82% specificity, and in the test set the corresponding values were 80% and 75%. In validation, the model predicted ophthalmopathy progression with less than 71% sensitivity and 72.22% specificity; roughly eleven predicted patients were CT-confirmed with GO in a median of approximately 6.5 months.

The origin of this receptor is a man aged 30 to 39 with Graves' ophthalmopathy. Donor details come from another sample of the same person, matched by shared clones. Input material: peripheral blood. This receptor chain uses TRBV6-2 or TRBV6-3 and TRBJ1-1; the best D guess is TRBD1, with 5 bases matching. The DNA sequence is given as TGTGCCAGCAGTTACTCAGGACACCAGAACACTGAAGCTTTCTTT. This yields the protein CASSYSGHQNTEAFF.